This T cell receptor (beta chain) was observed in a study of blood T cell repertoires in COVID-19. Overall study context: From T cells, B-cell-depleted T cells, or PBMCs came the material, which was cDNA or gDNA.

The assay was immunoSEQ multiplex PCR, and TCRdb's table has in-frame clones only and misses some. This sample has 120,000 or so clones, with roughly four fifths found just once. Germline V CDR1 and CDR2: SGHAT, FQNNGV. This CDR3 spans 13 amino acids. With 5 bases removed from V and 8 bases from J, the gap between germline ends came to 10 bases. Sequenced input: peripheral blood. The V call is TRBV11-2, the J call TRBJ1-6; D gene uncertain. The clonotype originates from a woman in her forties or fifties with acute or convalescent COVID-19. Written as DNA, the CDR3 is TGTGCCAGCAGCCCTCGGGGAGATTCACCCCTCCACTTT. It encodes CASSPRGDSPLHF.